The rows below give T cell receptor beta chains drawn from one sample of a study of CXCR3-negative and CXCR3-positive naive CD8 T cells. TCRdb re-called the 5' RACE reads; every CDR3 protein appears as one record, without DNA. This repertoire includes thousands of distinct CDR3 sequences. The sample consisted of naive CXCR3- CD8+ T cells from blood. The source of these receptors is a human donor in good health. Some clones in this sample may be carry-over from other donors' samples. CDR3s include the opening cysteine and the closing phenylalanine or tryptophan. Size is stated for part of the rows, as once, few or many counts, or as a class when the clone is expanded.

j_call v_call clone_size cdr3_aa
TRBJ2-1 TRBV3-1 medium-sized CASSQDLVSEQFF
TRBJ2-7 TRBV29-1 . CSGAGIFGQGAYEQYF
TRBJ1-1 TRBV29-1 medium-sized CSVVRETEAFF
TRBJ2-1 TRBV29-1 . CSVGLPTYNEQFF
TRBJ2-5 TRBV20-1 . CSARNGAPETQYF
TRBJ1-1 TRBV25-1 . CASSGLPGTSNTEAFF
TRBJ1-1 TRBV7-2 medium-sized CASGTAINTEAFF
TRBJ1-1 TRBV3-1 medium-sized CASSQGNEAFF
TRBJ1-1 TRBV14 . CASSQGPPVGRTEAFF
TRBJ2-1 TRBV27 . CASSLDGYNEQFF
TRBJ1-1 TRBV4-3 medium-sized CASSQVPGTGGMNTEAFF
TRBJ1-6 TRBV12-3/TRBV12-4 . CASTKNKNSPLHF
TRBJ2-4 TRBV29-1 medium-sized CSVLGGKNIQYF
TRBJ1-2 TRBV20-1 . CSASRAGNYGYTF
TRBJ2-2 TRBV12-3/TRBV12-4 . CASSFGTAANTGELFF
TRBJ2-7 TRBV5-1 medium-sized CASSLGHEQYF
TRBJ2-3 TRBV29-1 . CSVAPGIELRSTDTQYF
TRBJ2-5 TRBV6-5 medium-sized CASSPHKPNIIGGETQYF
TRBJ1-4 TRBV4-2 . CASSQDPGTEEKLFF
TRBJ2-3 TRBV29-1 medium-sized CRRIEGGSTDTQYF
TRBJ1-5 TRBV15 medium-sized CATSSRQKNQPQHF
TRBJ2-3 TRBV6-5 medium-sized CASSYSNRETTDTQYF
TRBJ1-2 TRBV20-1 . CSAPGQGGEGYTF
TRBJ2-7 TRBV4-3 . CASSPGQGWEQYF
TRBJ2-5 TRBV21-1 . CASSKKVRLAEQYF
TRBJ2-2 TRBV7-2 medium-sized CASNLAGWNTGELFF
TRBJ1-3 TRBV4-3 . CASSPFGAGENTIYF
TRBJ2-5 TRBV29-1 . CSSLLGARGSQETQYF
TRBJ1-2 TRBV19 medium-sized CATEGQADGYTF
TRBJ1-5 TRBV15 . CATSRDRGQNGQPQHF
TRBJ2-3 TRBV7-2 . CASRSPDRVTDTQYF
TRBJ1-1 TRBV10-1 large CASSESALGSTEAFF
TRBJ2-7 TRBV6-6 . CASSYSGGEQYF
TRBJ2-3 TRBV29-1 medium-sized CSVDGRPPDTQYF
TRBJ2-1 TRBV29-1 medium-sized CSVARRGSYNEQFF
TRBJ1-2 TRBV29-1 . CSVAGTGGAGYGYTF
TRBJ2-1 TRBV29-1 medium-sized CSAMGLAASSYNEQFF
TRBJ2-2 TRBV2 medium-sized CASSEGHPMNTGELFF
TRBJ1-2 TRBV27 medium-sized CASSFGPLNYGYTF
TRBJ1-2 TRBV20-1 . CSASETGGSAHGYTF
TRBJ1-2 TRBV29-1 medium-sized CSVASGASYGYTF
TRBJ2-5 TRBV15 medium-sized CATSRIGRRQETQYF
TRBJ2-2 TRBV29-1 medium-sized CSVAEGSGGELFF
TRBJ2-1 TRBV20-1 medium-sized CSARGLAEYNEQFF
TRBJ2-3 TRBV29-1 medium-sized CSVGQPTDTQYF
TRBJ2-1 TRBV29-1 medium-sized CSVGAGTSATRGQDSEQFF
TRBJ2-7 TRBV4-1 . CASSHTDTPLSYEQYF
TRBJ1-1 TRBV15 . CATSRDSALVNTEAFF
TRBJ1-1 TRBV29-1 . CSVRTGNTEAFF
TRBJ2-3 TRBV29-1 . CSETGGIVDTHYF
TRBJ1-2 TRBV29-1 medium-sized CSVLSETTNYGYTF
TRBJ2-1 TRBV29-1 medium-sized CSVVWGDSYNEQFF
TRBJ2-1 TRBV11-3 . CASSPRGGGREYNEQFF
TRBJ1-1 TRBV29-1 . CSVLTRGTEAFF
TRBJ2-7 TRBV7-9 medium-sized CASSLELGAEQYF
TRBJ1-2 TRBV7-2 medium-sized CASSLVVGGNYGYTF
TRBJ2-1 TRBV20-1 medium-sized CSAREADAGNEQFF
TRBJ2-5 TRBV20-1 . CSARVTSGRPETQYF
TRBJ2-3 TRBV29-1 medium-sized CSATPAEGTDTQYF
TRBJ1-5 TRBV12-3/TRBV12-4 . CASEPPGLGNNQPQHF